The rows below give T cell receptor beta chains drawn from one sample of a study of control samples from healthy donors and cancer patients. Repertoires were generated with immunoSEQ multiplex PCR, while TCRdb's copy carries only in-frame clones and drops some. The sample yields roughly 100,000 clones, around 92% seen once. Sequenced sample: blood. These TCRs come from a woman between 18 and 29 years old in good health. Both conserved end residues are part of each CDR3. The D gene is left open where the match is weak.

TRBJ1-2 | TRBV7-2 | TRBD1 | TGTGCCAGCAGCTCACAGGGGCGCTATGGCTACACCTTC | CASSSQGRYGYTF
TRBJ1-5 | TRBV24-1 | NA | TGTGCCACCAGGAGGTCCAGGGACCAGCCCCAGCATTTT | CATRRSRDQPQHF
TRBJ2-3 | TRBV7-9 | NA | TGTGCCAGCAGCTTAGCAGCCGATACGCAGTATTTT | CASSLAADTQYF
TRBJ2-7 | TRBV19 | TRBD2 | TGTGCCATTTCCAGAGCGGCGGGAGGTGACTACGAGCAGTACTTC | CAISRAAGGDYEQYF
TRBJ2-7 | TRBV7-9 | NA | TGTGCCAGCAGCCGAACCACCTACGAGCAGTACTTC | CASSRTTYEQYF
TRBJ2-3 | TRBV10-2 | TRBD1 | TGCGCCAGCAGTGAGCCAGGGACAGGGCGATGGGACTTCTCCACAGATACGCAGTATTTT | CASSEPGTGRWDFSTDTQYF
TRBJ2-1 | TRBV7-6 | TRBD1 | TGTGCCAGCAGCTCCGGGACAGGGCTTTATCATGAGCAGTTCTTC | CASSSGTGLYHEQFF
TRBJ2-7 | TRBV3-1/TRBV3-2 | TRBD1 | TGTGCCAGCAGCCAACCGGGACAGGGAGTCCACGAGCAGTACTTC | CASSQPGQGVHEQYF
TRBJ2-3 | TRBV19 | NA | TGTGCCAGTAGTATCTCAGCGCTCTCAGATACGCAGTATTTT | CASSISALSDTQYF
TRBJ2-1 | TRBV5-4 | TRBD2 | TGTGCCACCTATAGAGGACTAGCGGGGTTAGATGAGCAGTTCTTC | CATYRGLAGLDEQFF
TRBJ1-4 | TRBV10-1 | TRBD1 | TGCGCCATCCAAGGAGGGACAGGGGGCGCGGAACTGTTTTTT | CAIQGGTGGAELFF
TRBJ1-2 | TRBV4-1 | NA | TGCGCCAGCAGCCGCCCGTCCGGGAACCTGATATATGGCTACACCTTC | CASSRPSGNLIYGYTF
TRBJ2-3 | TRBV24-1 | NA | TGTGCCACCAGTGCCCTCTTTCTAGGAAGGTCTAGCACAGATACGCAGTATTTT | CATSALFLGRSSTDTQYF
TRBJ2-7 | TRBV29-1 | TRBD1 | TGCAGCGTTGAACTTATGACAGGGTCTTACGAGCAGTACTTC | CSVELMTGSYEQYF
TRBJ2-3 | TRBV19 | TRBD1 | TGTGCCAGTTATGACAGGGGCGGCAGAACGCAGTATTTT | CASYDRGGRTQYF
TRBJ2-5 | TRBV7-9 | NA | TGTGCCAGCAGCTTAGGAACAGGGAAAGAGACCCAGTACTTC | CASSLGTGKETQYF
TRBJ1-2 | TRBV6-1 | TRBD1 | TGTGCCAGCAGTGAATACGTCCAGGGGGTATTTGGCTACACCTTC | CASSEYVQGVFGYTF